These T cell receptor beta chains were read from a single sample in a study of shared clonotypes between healthy human individuals. Data came from immunoSEQ multiplex PCR; TCRdb stores just in-frame clones and leaves some out. In the table there are approximately 1,000,000 clones, around 78% of which are singletons. The sequencing sample was made of memory CD4+ T cells from PBMCs. These receptor sequences come from a man younger than 30 in good health. Some clones in this sample may be carry-over from other donors' samples. CDR3s include the opening cysteine and the closing phenylalanine or tryptophan. Fields, in order: clone size, D gene, V gene, J gene, CDR3 protein, CDR3 DNA. The D gene is left open where the match is weak. Not all rows give a size; the values are once, few, many and, for expanded clones, a class.

size: -
D: -
V: TRBV30
J: TRBJ2-1
CDR3: CAWSVGFTVRKQFF
DNA: TGTGCCTGGAGTGTAGGCTTCACCGTCCGAAAGCAGTTCTTC

size: many
D: -
V: TRBV30
J: TRBJ1-2
CDR3: CAWTPGGSNYGYTF
DNA: TGTGCCTGGACTCCCGGGGGCAGCAACTATGGCTACACCTTC

size: -
D: -
V: TRBV15
J: TRBJ1-2
CDR3: CATSRWIGLNSNYGYTF
DNA: TGTGCCACCAGCAGATGGATAGGACTCAATTCTAACTATGGCTACACCTTC

size: -
D: TRBD1
V: TRBV27
J: TRBJ2-7
CDR3: CASSLIKAGGREQYF
DNA: TGTGCCAGCAGTTTAATAAAGGCAGGGGGTAGGGAGCAGTACTTC

size: -
D: -
V: TRBV30
J: TRBJ1-5
CDR3: CAWSVGGSSNQPQHF
DNA: TGTGCCTGGAGTGTGGGGGGGTCGAGCAATCAGCCCCAGCATTTT

size: -
D: -
V: TRBV5-6
J: TRBJ2-2
CDR3: CASSLTANTGELFF
DNA: TGTGCCAGCAGCTTGACAGCGAACACCGGGGAGCTGTTTTTT

size: -
D: TRBD1
V: TRBV28
J: TRBJ1-4
CDR3: CASSSTGLGREKLFF
DNA: TGTGCCAGCAGTTCGACAGGGCTCGGTAGGGAAAAACTGTTTTTT

size: -
D: -
V: TRBV7-6
J: TRBJ2-7
CDR3: CASSLGVGSYEQYF
DNA: TGTGCCAGCAGCTTAGGCGTCGGGTCCTACGAGCAGTACTTC

size: -
D: -
V: TRBV5-1
J: TRBJ2-5
CDR3: CASSSGAGQETQYF
DNA: TGCGCCAGCAGCTCCGGGGCCGGACAAGAGACCCAGTACTTC

size: -
D: -
V: TRBV5-1
J: TRBJ2-2
CDR3: CASSLGFNTGELFF
DNA: TGCGCCAGCAGCTTGGGTTTTAACACCGGGGAGCTGTTTTTT

size: -
D: -
V: TRBV5-4
J: TRBJ2-1
CDR3: CASSLYREYYNEQFF
DNA: TGTGCCAGCAGCTTGTACAGGGAATACTACAATGAGCAGTTCTTC

size: -
D: -
V: TRBV5-1
J: TRBJ2-3
CDR3: CASTTAGTTSTDTQYF
DNA: TGCGCCAGCACTACCGCCGGGACAACTAGCACAGATACGCAGTATTTT

size: -
D: -
V: TRBV4-3
J: TRBJ2-1
CDR3: CASSRIGNEQFF
DNA: TGCGCCAGCAGCCGCATAGGAAATGAGCAGTTCTTC

size: few
D: TRBD2
V: TRBV18
J: TRBJ2-3
CDR3: CASSPLGTSGKGTDTQYF
DNA: TGTGCCAGCTCACCCCTCGGGACTAGCGGGAAGGGCACAGATACGCAGTATTTT

size: -
D: -
V: TRBV5-1
J: TRBJ2-1
CDR3: CASSLEHAPYNEQFF
DNA: TGCGCCAGCAGCTTGGAACACGCTCCCTACAATGAGCAGTTCTTC

size: -
D: -
V: TRBV5-1
J: TRBJ2-7
CDR3: CASSLVSPPYEQYF
DNA: TGCGCCAGCAGCTTGGTTTCTCCCCCCTACGAGCAGTACTTC

size: -
D: -
V: TRBV27
J: TRBJ2-2
CDR3: CASSSRPPSSVTGELFF
DNA: TGTGCCAGCAGTTCCAGACCCCCCAGTTCGGTAACCGGGGAGCTGTTTTTT

size: once
D: -
V: TRBV28
J: TRBJ1-3
CDR3: CASSLTQGRNTIYF
DNA: TGTGCCAGCAGTTTAACACAGGGTAGAAACACCATATATTTT

size: -
D: -
V: TRBV11-2
J: TRBJ2-7
CDR3: CASSLDLYRVFGEQYF
DNA: TGTGCCAGCAGCTTAGATCTGTACAGGGTATTCGGCGAGCAGTACTTC

size: -
D: -
V: TRBV2
J: TRBJ2-5
CDR3: CASSPRGGLADFQETQYF
DNA: TGTGCCAGCAGTCCCAGGGGTGGGCTAGCGGATTTCCAAGAGACCCAGTACTTC

size: -
D: TRBD2
V: TRBV11-2
J: TRBJ2-5
CDR3: CASSLDRGGQETQYF
DNA: TGTGCCAGCAGCTTAGATCGGGGGGGGCAAGAGACCCAGTACTTC

size: many
D: -
V: TRBV14
J: TRBJ1-1
CDR3: CASSQRLPSGPMNTEAFF
DNA: TGTGCCAGCAGCCAACGTCTACCCAGCGGGCCCATGAACACTGAAGCTTTCTTT

size: -
D: TRBD2
V: TRBV7-2
J: TRBJ2-7
CDR3: CASSLTRTSGSHEQYF
DNA: TGTGCCAGCAGCTTAACTCGTACCAGCGGGAGTCACGAGCAGTACTTC

size: -
D: TRBD2
V: TRBV28
J: TRBJ2-3
CDR3: CASSLSASGNTDTQYF
DNA: TGTGCCAGCAGTTTATCGGCTAGCGGGAACACAGATACGCAGTATTTT

size: few
D: TRBD1
V: TRBV6-1
J: TRBJ2-3
CDR3: CAIPGQGTDTQYF
DNA: TGTGCCATCCCGGGACAGGGCACAGATACGCAGTATTTT

size: -
D: TRBD1
V: TRBV27
J: TRBJ1-2
CDR3: CASSYQAGQGGYTF
DNA: TGTGCCAGCAGTTACCAAGCAGGACAGGGAGGCTACACCTTC

size: few
D: TRBD1
V: TRBV6-5
J: TRBJ2-7
CDR3: CASSNSAGGVSREQYF
DNA: TGTGCCAGCAGTAACTCCGCAGGGGGCGTTTCCCGCGAGCAGTACTTC

size: -
D: TRBD1
V: TRBV27
J: TRBJ1-5
CDR3: CASSHYGTGRGSNQPQHF
DNA: TGTGCCAGCAGCCATTATGGGACAGGGCGAGGTAGCAATCAGCCCCAGCATTTT

size: -
D: -
V: TRBV15
J: TRBJ2-7
CDR3: CATSRESGSSYEQYF
DNA: TGTGCCACCAGCAGAGAAAGCGGCAGCTCCTACGAGCAGTACTTC

size: -
D: -
V: TRBV27
J: TRBJ2-7
CDR3: CASRDRPTAYEQYF
DNA: TGTGCCAGCAGGGACCGACCGACTGCCTACGAGCAGTACTTC

size: -
D: TRBD2
V: TRBV7-8
J: TRBJ2-7
CDR3: CASSLVGRGSSYEQYF
DNA: TGTGCCAGCAGCTTAGTGGGACGCGGGAGCTCCTACGAGCAGTACTTC

size: -
D: -
V: TRBV10-3
J: TRBJ2-1
CDR3: CAISGLGSLSEQFF
DNA: TGTGCCATCAGTGGTCTAGGTTCGCTTAGTGAGCAGTTCTTC

size: few
D: -
V: TRBV7-2
J: TRBJ2-7
CDR3: CASSLALGDRYEQYF
DNA: TGTGCCAGCAGCTTAGCGCTCGGGGATCGATACGAGCAGTACTTC

size: -
D: TRBD2
V: TRBV23-1
J: TRBJ2-1
CDR3: CANGGAPYNEQFF
DNA: TGCGCCAACGGGGGGGCCCCCTACAATGAGCAGTTCTTC

size: -
D: -
V: TRBV5-1
J: TRBJ2-3
CDR3: CASTLHSLTDTQYF
DNA: TGCGCCAGCACCCTGCACAGCTTGACAGATACGCAGTATTTT

size: -
D: -
V: TRBV5-4
J: TRBJ1-1
CDR3: CASSLGGGNTEAFF
DNA: TGTGCCAGCAGCTTGGGTGGGGGCAACACTGAAGCTTTCTTT

size: -
D: -
V: TRBV30
J: TRBJ1-2
CDR3: CAWSPFGDGYTF
DNA: TGTGCCTGGAGTCCGTTTGGGGATGGCTACACCTTC

size: -
D: TRBD2
V: TRBV4-1
J: TRBJ2-7
CDR3: CASSQLAGVIYEQYF
DNA: TGCGCCAGCAGCCAGCTAGCGGGAGTAATCTACGAGCAGTACTTC

size: -
D: TRBD2
V: TRBV5-4
J: TRBJ2-3
CDR3: CASSLAGGSDTQYF
DNA: TGTGCCAGCAGCTTAGCGGGAGGTAGTGATACGCAGTATTTT

size: -
D: TRBD1
V: TRBV7-8
J: TRBJ1-1
CDR3: CASSLGQGVTEAFF
DNA: TGTGCCAGCAGCCTAGGACAGGGGGTGACTGAAGCTTTCTTT

size: -
D: -
V: TRBV30
J: TRBJ1-4
CDR3: CAYAGAGEKLFF
DNA: TGTGCCTACGCGGGAGCAGGGGAAAAACTGTTTTTT

size: -
D: -
V: TRBV15
J: TRBJ2-7
CDR3: CATSPPDSSYEQYF
DNA: TGTGCCACCAGCCCCCCGGACAGTTCCTACGAGCAGTACTTC

size: -
D: -
V: TRBV9
J: TRBJ2-7
CDR3: CASSVGRTFSGEQYF
DNA: TGTGCCAGCAGCGTGGGGAGGACCTTTTCGGGAGAGCAGTACTTC

size: many
D: TRBD2
V: TRBV15
J: TRBJ2-5
CDR3: CATSRDVGRATETQYF
DNA: TGTGCCACCAGCAGAGATGTCGGGAGGGCCACGGAGACCCAGTACTTC

size: few
D: TRBD2
V: TRBV7-2
J: TRBJ2-2
CDR3: CASSSSGRSNTGELFF
DNA: TGTGCCAGCAGCTCTAGCGGGAGGTCGAACACCGGGGAGCTGTTTTTT